This TCR beta chain derives from a study of technical replicates of blood from four donors. Method: immunoSEQ multiplex PCR; TCRdb's copy keeps in-frame clones and lacks some. The sample lists 79,000 or so clones, 96% occurring once. Germline CDR1 SGHRS, CDR2 YFSETQ. V was shortened by 4 bases and J by 6 bases, with 18 bases between the two germline ends. The CDR3 totals 15 residues. The sequence derives from a human donor in good health. The rearrangement uses TRBV5-1 and TRBJ2-3, with a possible D match to TRBD2 (6 bases). Source material: T cells isolated from PBMCs. CDR3 residues: CASSRDNGRADTQYF. CDR3 bases: TGCGCCAGCAGCCGTGATAACGGGAGAGCGGATACGCAGTATTTT.